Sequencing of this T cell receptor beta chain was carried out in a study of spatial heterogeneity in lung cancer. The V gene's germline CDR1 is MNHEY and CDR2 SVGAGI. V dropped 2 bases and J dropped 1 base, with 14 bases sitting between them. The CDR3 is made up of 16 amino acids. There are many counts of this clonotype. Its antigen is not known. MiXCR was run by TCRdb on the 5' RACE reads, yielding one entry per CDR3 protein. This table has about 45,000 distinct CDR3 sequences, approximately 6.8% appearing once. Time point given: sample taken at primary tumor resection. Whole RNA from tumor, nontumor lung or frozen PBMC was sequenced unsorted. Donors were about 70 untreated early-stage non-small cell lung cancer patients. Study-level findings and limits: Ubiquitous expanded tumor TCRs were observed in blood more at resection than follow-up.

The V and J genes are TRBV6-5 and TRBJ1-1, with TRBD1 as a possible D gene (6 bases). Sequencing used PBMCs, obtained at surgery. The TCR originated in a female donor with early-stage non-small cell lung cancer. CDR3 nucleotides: TGTGCCAGCAGTTACGCATACAGGGCGGGGAACACTGAAGCTTTCTTT. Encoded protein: CASSYAYRAGNTEAFF.